This T cell receptor (beta chain) was obtained from a study of shared clonotypes between healthy human individuals (dated by TCRdb to 2018 to 2021). Looking at the study overall: The cohort included a few men and a couple of women between 18 and 49 years of age. For each donor, CD4 naive and CD4 memory were each run on three plates, CD8 naive on two plates, and CD8 memory on one plate. The study deeply sequenced blood TCR repertoires of five healthy adults to estimate repertoire size and the extent of clonotype sharing between individuals. Libraries were prepared and TCR repertoires were sequenced by different laboratories using diverse techniques, in order to increase sequencing depth and limit assay-specific biases. Each donor's leukapheresis produced roughly between roughly 0.85 and 9 billion PBMCs.

The germline V gene provides CDR1 SGHRS and CDR2 YFSETQ. Spanning cysteine to phenylalanine, the CDR3 consists of 14 amino acids. On this clone itself: The antigen it binds to is not known. The DNA is left out, because the CDR3 cannot be placed on it with certainty; the CDR3 is given as TCRdb lists it.

CD8 naive samples were obtained by positive selection for CCR7 among CD45RO-negative cells, yielding a CD45RA+CCR7+ population from which TemRA cells were excluded. The donors were healthy, HIV-negative adults with no recently reported acute infections or vaccinations. Every donor was a Caucasian adult living in Nashville, Tennessee, USA. Blood was collected by leukapheresis, and PBMCs were isolated by Ficoll-Histopaque density gradient centrifugation and then cryopreserved in liquid nitrogen vapor phase. Purity and quantity of every magnetically sorted T cell population were checked by analytical flow cytometry. Genomic DNA was isolated from every sorted fraction and measured by UV absorbance on a Nanodrop 2000c. Broad study findings and their caveats: Sampling was restricted to blood, and TCR repertoires in tissues likely differ from the TCR repertoires found in blood. Larger estimated clonotype richness was generally found for naive subsets than for memory subsets. Clonotypes shared by all four sorted-subset donors showed higher generation probabilities than non-shared clonotypes. The genetic and exposure-history diversity represented was limited by the small number of donors. Rarefaction of sorted-subset datasets indicated incomplete sequencing despite the large sequencing depth. Approximately 5% of naive CD4, roughly 3.5% of naive CD8, about 2.1% of memory CD4, and about 0.4% of memory CD8 clonotypes were shared across several donors. Based on pairwise subsampling, the degree of clonotype sharing among donors was expected to be affected by sequencing depth.

Using the deep immunoSEQ assay, multiplex PCR amplified TCR CDR3 regions from genomic DNA. For each cell subset, the extracted genomic DNA was distributed evenly across all wells of several immunoSEQ 96-well plates, and each plate served as one replicate. Each replicate PCR for sorted subsets received roughly 200 ng genomic DNA, equal to tens of thousands of T cell genomes. Purified libraries were measured with a Qubit 3.0 fluorometer, size-checked on a Bioanalyzer 2100, and measured again with the KAPA Library Quantification kit. Every immunoSEQ 96-well plate was sequenced on a separate single-read 150-cycle Illumina NextSeq 550 flow cell. The study's processing was this. Because the immunoSEQ output held only junctional sequences and lacked quality scores, the filtering could not match the filtering applied to full-length reads. Sequences were annotated with PyIR, a Python wrapper for IgBLAST v1.9, using IMGT germline references to assign V/J genes and CDR3. Reads were removed for weak V/J assignments (E-value above 1e-6), missing CDR3, stop codons, out-of-frame junctions, or ambiguous translated residues. V3J clonotypes were defined as sequences sharing the same inferred V gene, J gene, and CDR3 amino acid sequence. The percentage overlap between two repertoires was calculated by dividing the number of shared unique clonotypes by the size of the smaller repertoire. Three approaches were used to assess repertoire richness: RTK rarefaction, the Chao1 estimator, and Recon v2.1 estimates of unobserved clonotypes. Generation probabilities were computed with OLGA for all TCRbeta clonotypes obtained by the gDNA method from several donors. This immuneACCESS table, as held by TCRdb, lists in-frame sequences with V and J called but not all clones. Of the missing ones, under half trace to an unresolved V gene in checked studies; the others have no known cause. The V and J calls and clone size are taken from that table; D and trimming were inferred from the DNA. A total of approximately 1.9 million clones appear in this sample, approximately 92% of them only once. The ten largest clones capture over 1.5% of the sample.

The chain is assembled from TRBV5-1 and TRBJ2-7; TRBD2, the D gene given by the table, was not confirmed from the DNA. The TCR was taken from a man aged 18-30 years in good health. Some clones in this sample may be carry-over from other donors' samples. The sequencing sample was made of naive CD8+ T cells from PBMCs. The cell subset or site label of this sample denotes: CD45RA+CCR7+. The CDR3 here reads CASSFGEGGDEQYF.